One and the same sample provided the 22 T cell receptor beta chains below, sequenced in a study of CD8 T cells in ankylosing spondylitis. MiXCR, applied by TCRdb to the 5' RACE reads, yields one record per CDR3 protein. The data show about 150,000 distinct CDR3 sequences, with roughly a third seen just once and 6% held by the top ten. The sequencing input was synovial fluid, either unsorted or a sorted T cell fraction (not recorded which). These receptors all come from a male donor with ankylosing spondylitis.

This clonotype was observed a few times. This chain connects TRBV7-8 to TRBJ2-1, with 9 bases identical to TRBD2. Per germline, CDR1 SGHVS and CDR2 FQNEAQ. The CDR3 has 19 amino acids. V lost 5 bases to trimming and J lost 7 bases; unmatched junction nucleotides: 21. CDR3 nucleotide sequence: TGTGCCAGCAGCACTGGGACTAGCTTATCGGGGCGAGAGGGAAATGAGCAGTTCTTC. Its protein product is CASSTGTSLSGREGNEQFF.

V and J are TRBV6-2 or TRBV6-3 and TRBJ1-5; the match to TRBD1 covers 10 bases. Losses at the gene ends were 2 bases for V and 7 bases for J; bases not matched to a gene: 5. The CDR3 consists of 15 residues. The germline V gene encodes CDR1 MNHEY and CDR2 SVGEGT. CDR3 bases: TGTGCCAGCAGTTACCCGGGGACAGGGGTACAGCCCCAGCATTTT. Translating gives CASSYPGTGVQPQHF.

This clonotype has only a few counts. The chain carries TRBV24-1 and TRBJ2-2; 10 bases line up with TRBD2. Trimming removed 9 bases from V and 3 bases from J; junction bases left unmatched: 3. Germline CDR1 and CDR2: KGHDR and SFDVKD. The CDR3 is 14 amino acids. In DNA form, the CDR3 reads TGTGCCACCCAGCGGGAGGGCGACACCGGGGAGCTGTTTTTT. Its translation is CATQREGDTGELFF.

This chain joins TRBV6-2 or TRBV6-3 and TRBJ2-1; D perhaps matches TRBD1 (6 bases). The V gene's germline CDR1 is MNHEY and CDR2 SVGEGT. The CDR3 contains 15 residues. The V end was cut by 7 bases, the J end by 0 bases, with 13 bases between. The DNA of the CDR3 is TGTGCCAGCACCCAAGGACAGCCCTCCTACAATGAGCAGTTCTTC. Its translation is CASTQGQPSYNEQFF.

V and J are TRBV12-3 or TRBV12-4 and TRBJ2-7, with TRBD1 as a possible D gene (7 bases). The ends were cut back, 7 bases at V and 6 bases at J, with 16 bases in the middle. The CDR3 extends over 13 amino acids. CDR3 protein: CASMAGGGLEQYF. CDR3 in DNA: TGTGCCAGCATGGCAGGGGGAGGCCTCGAGCAGTACTTC.

V gene TRBV24-1 combines with J gene TRBJ2-3; possibly TRBD2 for D (6 bases). The germline CDR1 and CDR2 sequences are KGHDR and SFDVKD. Trimming pared 3 bases from V and 4 bases from J, leaving 10 bases between. There are 14 residues in the CDR3. The CDR3 spells CATSDGGAADTQYF. CDR3 coding DNA: TGTGCCACCAGTGATGGAGGGGCTGCAGATACGCAGTATTTT.

In this sample, this clonotype turned up a few times. The chain links TRBV6-1 to TRBJ2-1; 11 nucleotides agree with TRBD2. The CDR3 spans 16 residues. Germline CDR1 reads MNHNS; CDR2 reads SASEGT. Trimming removed 6 bases from V and 5 bases from J; junction bases left unmatched: 9. This CDR3 reads CASRDLAGGSHNEQFF. The CDR3 region has the DNA TGTGCCAGCAGAGATCTAGCGGGAGGCTCGCACAATGAGCAGTTCTTC.

The V call is TRBV5-1, the J call TRBJ2-5; TRBD1 aligns across 8 bases. Germline V gives CDR1 SGHRS, CDR2 YFSETQ. V gave up 4 bases and J gave up 5 bases; unmatched junction bases: 4. This CDR3 has 13 amino acids. Here the CDR3 DNA reads TGCGCCAGCAGCCAAAACAGGGGGGAGACCCAGTACTTC. It encodes CASSQNRGETQYF.

The gene calls are TRBV28 and TRBJ2-7; 7 bases agree with TRBD2. The CDR3 has 15 residues. V gave up 4 bases and J gave up 2 bases; unmatched junction bases: 8. Germline V gives CDR1 MDHEN, CDR2 SYDVKM. The CDR3 protein is CASSSGGTNTYEQYF. The CDR3 DNA is TGTGCCAGCAGTTCGGGGGGTACTAACACCTACGAGCAGTACTTC.

The rearrangement uses TRBV5-1 and TRBJ1-1; unclear D gene. Trimming took off 0 bases at V and 4 bases at J, with 7 bases between the two ends. The CDR3 extends over 13 amino acids. Germline V gene data show CDR1 as SGHRS and CDR2 as YFSETQ. The CDR3 sequence is CASSLGLGTEAFF. CDR3 bases: TGCGCCAGCAGCTTGGGGTTGGGCACTGAAGCTTTCTTT.

The chain couples TRBV20-1 to TRBJ1-5; D may be TRBD1 (6 bases). The CDR3 runs 16 residues. CDR1 and CDR2 from the germline V gene are DFQATT and SNEGSKA (reference sequence). Deletions cut 3 bases from V and 4 bases from J, with 19 bases between. The CDR3 loop is CSASPRGGGQNQPQHF. For the CDR3, the DNA is TGCAGTGCTAGTCCTCGGGGTGGGGGCCAGAATCAGCCCCAGCATTTT.

This clonotype has more than one count but fewer than ten. This chain joins TRBV5-1 and TRBJ2-3; D remains unclear. The CDR3 is made up of 15 amino acids. From germline, CDR1 is SGHRS and CDR2 YFSETQ. V was trimmed by 4 bases and J by 1 base, leaving 13 bases between them. This chain's CDR3 is CASSVARPGTDTQYF. The CDR3 DNA follows: TGCGCCAGCAGCGTGGCACGGCCGGGCACAGATACGCAGTATTTT.

The chain links TRBV20-1 to TRBJ1-4; 10 bases align to TRBD1. The V gene's germline CDR1 is DFQATT and CDR2 SNEGSKA (reference sequence). The V and J ends lost 6 bases and 0 bases, in that order; junction bases with no gene match: 1. CDR3 length: 14 amino acids. CDR3 protein: CSAGQGATNEKLFF. The CDR3 bases are TGCAGTGCAGGACAGGGGGCAACTAATGAAAAACTGTTTTTT.

The rearrangement links TRBV4-1 to TRBJ1-4, with 8 nucleotides matching TRBD1. Losses at the gene ends were 0 bases for V and 8 bases for J; bases not matched to a gene: 5. The CDR3 is 15 residues long. The germline V gene has CDR1 MGHRA and CDR2 YSYEKL. CDR3 region: CASSQDGSGGEKLFF. The CDR3 nucleotides read TGCGCCAGCAGCCAAGACGGTTCAGGGGGCGAAAAACTGTTTTTT.

V is TRBV5-1 and J is TRBJ2-6; TRBD1 might be the D (5 bases). CDR3 length equals 17 residues. From germline, CDR1 is SGHRS and CDR2 YFSETQ. Trimming pared 0 bases from V and 0 bases from J, leaving 10 bases between. The CDR3 loop is CASSLETAHSGANVLTF. Here the CDR3 DNA reads TGCGCCAGCAGCTTGGAGACAGCCCACTCTGGGGCCAACGTCCTGACTTTC.

Only a few counts were recorded for this clonotype. The V and J genes are TRBV7-8 and TRBJ2-5; 11 nucleotides line up with TRBD2. V gave up 5 bases and J gave up 1 base; unmatched junction bases: 6. The CDR3 runs 16 residues. Germline CDR1 SGHVS, CDR2 FQNEAQ. The CDR3 nucleotides read TGTGCCAGCAGCAGAGGGACTAGCGGATTCCAAGAGACCCAGTACTTC. It codes for CASSRGTSGFQETQYF.

This sequence joins TRBV9 and TRBJ2-7; 9 nucleotides match TRBD1. The V and J ends lost 3 bases and 5 bases, in that order; junction bases with no gene match: 6. This CDR3 comprises 14 residues. Looked up from germline, CDR1 is SGDLS and CDR2 is YYNGEE. CDR3 bases: TGTGCCAGCAGCGCAAGGGACAGGGTCCACGAGCAGTACTTC. Protein sequence: CASSARDRVHEQYF. Variable domain in full (rest from reference TRBV9 and TRBJ2-7): DSGVTQTPKHLITATGQRVTLRCSPRSGDLSVYWYQQSLDQGLQFLIQYYNGEERAKGNILERFSAQQFPDLHSELNLSSLELGDSALYFCASSARDRVHEQYFGPGTRLTVT.

This clonotype was seen a handful of times. The chain employs TRBV5-1 and TRBJ2-2, with D unresolved. The length of the CDR3 is 15 residues. Germline V gene lookup returns CDR1 SGHRS and CDR2 YFSETQ. V was shortened by 2 bases and J by 6 bases, with 14 bases between the two germline ends. CDR3 nucleotide sequence: TGCGCCAGCAGCTTTCATGGGTTCGAGGCCGGGGAGCTGTTTTTT. Its translation: CASSFHGFEAGELFF. The full variable domain, rest sourced from reference TRBV5-1 and TRBJ2-2, is KAGVTQTPRYLIKTRGQQVTLSCSPISGHRSVSWYQQTPGQGLQFLFEYFSETQRNKGNFPGRFSGRQFSNSRSEMNVSTLELGDSALYLCASSFHGFEAGELFFGEGSRLTVL.

The J gene is TRBJ2-1, the V gene TRBV5-1; 10 bases match TRBD2. V gave up 2 bases and J gave up 3 bases; unmatched junction bases: 2. This CDR3 region has 15 residues. Germline V gene lookup returns CDR1 SGHRS and CDR2 YFSETQ. CDR3 amino acids: CASSFLAGDYNEQFF. The CDR3 nucleotides read TGCGCCAGCAGCTTTCTAGCGGGGGACTACAATGAGCAGTTCTTC.

This clonotype was seen a few times. The chain uses TRBV6-4 and TRBJ2-5; D call uncertain. CDR1 and CDR2 from the germline V gene are MRHNA and SNTAGT. This CDR3 is 16 amino acids long. V lost 3 bases and J 4 bases, leaving 18 bases between the germline ends. CDR3 amino acids: CASSDWSPRWSETQYF. In DNA, the CDR3 is TGTGCCAGCAGTGATTGGTCGCCCAGGTGGTCAGAGACCCAGTACTTC.

This clonotype was recorded at least ten times. The chain couples TRBV28 to TRBJ1-4, with TRBD1 as a possible D gene (5 bases). The CDR3 has 11 amino acids. V was pared by 8 bases and J by 5 bases, with 6 bases between. Per germline, CDR1 MDHEN and CDR2 SYDVKM. CDR3: CASEGNEKLFF. The CDR3 DNA reads TGTGCCAGCGAGGGGAATGAAAAACTGTTTTTT.

Only a few counts were recorded for this clonotype. J is TRBJ2-1 and V is TRBV4-2; D gene unclear. Germline V gene data show CDR1 as LGHNA and CDR2 as YNFKEQ. V lost 1 base to trimming and J lost 7 bases, with 8 bases between them. The CDR3 sequence is 13 residues long. CDR3 in DNA: TGTGCCAGCAGCCAAGGACTCCTAAATGAGCAGTTCTTC. Translated: CASSQGLLNEQFF.